This TCR beta chain was found in a study of T cell responses to AZD1222 COVID-19 vaccine. Study results and caveats: Distributed over spike, vaccine-associated CD4 TCRs predominated at 160-218 and 743-854. Regions left unmutated in variants are reportedly the target of nearly half of spike-specific TCRs.

The repertoire was sequenced with immunoSEQ multiplex PCR; TCRdb's copy has only in-frame clones and lacks some. The sample carries about 180,000 clones, 88% recorded once. Concerning this clone itself: Its cognate antigen is unknown.

This TCR was sampled from an adult who received the AZD1222 COVID-19 vaccine. The material was peripheral blood, obtained 28 days after the second AZD1222 dose.

The CDR3 DNA reads TGTGCCAGCAGCGTCGACCCATTAGCGGGAGGGCGCAATGAGCAGTTCTTC. Protein: CASSVDPLAGGRNEQFF. This chain connects TRBV9 to TRBJ2-1, with 11 bases lining up with TRBD2. Per germline, CDR1 SGDLS and CDR2 YYNGEE. This CDR3 region has 17 residues. The ends lost 2 bases at V and 6 bases at J; junction bases unmatched: 10.